The 21 T cell receptor beta chains presented below share a single source sample, sequenced in a study of control samples from healthy donors and cancer patients. Here immunoSEQ multiplex PCR was the method, and the copy in TCRdb shows in-frame clones only, minus some. The data show 97,000 or so clones, about 90% seen once. The sequencing sample was made of blood. These receptor sequences come from a woman younger than 35 in good health.

This chain uses TRBV5-4 with TRBJ2-5; maybe TRBD2 (6 bases). The germline CDR1 and CDR2 sequences are SGHNT and YYREEE (reference sequence). The V end lost 2 bases, the J end lost 4 bases, and 21 bases lay between the germline ends. CDR3 length equals 17 residues. Here the CDR3 reads CASSLDPLGTPRETQYF. DNA for the CDR3: TGTGCCAGCAGCTTAGATCCCCTCGGGACTCCCCGAGAGACCCAGTACTTC.

In DNA, the CDR3 is TGTGCCAGTAGTATAGGGGGATCATCGTCACCCCTCCACTTT. Translated, it gives CASSIGGSSSPLHF. The J gene is TRBJ1-6, the V gene TRBV19; D is uncertain. Trimming removed 1 base from V and 10 bases from J, with 11 bases in between. CDR3 length equals 14 residues. Germline-derived CDR1 and CDR2 are LNHDA and SQIVND (reference sequence).

The J gene is TRBJ2-1, the V gene TRBV29-1; 7 bases are a match to TRBD1. The CDR3 consists of 18 residues. From germline, CDR1 is SQVTM and CDR2 ANQGSEA. V dropped 6 bases and J dropped 0; count of bases not matched to a gene: 17. The CDR3 DNA reads TGCAGCGTAAGACCGGGACAGCTGCTTCTTTACTCCTACAATGAGCAGTTCTTC. Amino acid sequence: CSVRPGQLLLYSYNEQFF.

V usage is TRBV28 and J usage is TRBJ2-2; D remains unclear. The CDR3 has 12 residues. V lost 4 bases and J 9 bases, leaving 9 bases between the germline ends. Germline assignment: CDR1 MDHEN and CDR2 SYDVKM. The DNA of the CDR3 is TGTGCCAGCAGTTCCCCAGCCCGGGAGCTGTTTTTT. Its protein is CASSSPARELFF. Full variable domain (missing parts from reference TRBV28 and TRBJ2-2): DVKVTQSSRYLVKRTGEKVFLECVQDMDHENMFWYRQDPGLGLRLIYFSYDVKMKEKGDIPEGYSVSREKKERFSLILESASTNQTSMYLCASSSPARELFFGEGSRLTVL.

This rearrangement joins TRBV27 to TRBJ2-5; D ambiguous. The CDR3 totals 15 residues. The germline gives CDR1 MNHEY, CDR2 SMNVEV (reference sequence). Trimming pared 7 bases from V and 4 bases from J, leaving 19 bases between. The CDR3: CASTLKGRFGETQYF. The CDR3 DNA is TGTGCCAGCACCTTAAAGGGTCGGTTCGGAGAGACCCAGTACTTC.

This chain's CDR3 is CASSLVRAGPWEQYF. The CDR3, as DNA: TGTGCCAGCAGCTTAGTGAGGGCGGGACCTTGGGAGCAGTACTTC. The rearrangement links TRBV11-2 to TRBJ2-7; weak D call: TRBD2 (6 bases). Trimming pared 1 base from V and 7 bases from J, leaving 17 bases between. Germline V gene data show CDR1 as SGHAT and CDR2 as FQNNGV. The CDR3 spans 15 residues. The full variable domain, its missing parts supplied by reference TRBV11-2 and TRBJ2-7, is EAGVAQSPRYKIIEKRQSVAFWCNPISGHATLYWYQQILGQGPKLLIQFQNNGVVDDSQLPKDRFSAERLKGVDSTLKIQPAKLEDSAVYLCASSLVRAGPWEQYFGPGTRLTVT.

This clone came up once. The J gene is TRBJ2-5, the V gene TRBV6-2 or TRBV6-3; 7 bases align to TRBD2. Trimming at V came to 4 bases and at J to 1 base, leaving 9 bases not matched to a gene. The CDR3 length is 16 residues. Germline loops: CDR1 MNHEY, CDR2 SVGEGT. In nucleotides, the CDR3 is TGTGCCAGCAGTTTACTCCCCCTAGCGGCCCAAGAGACCCAGTACTTC. Its translation is CASSLLPLAAQETQYF.

CDR3 amino acids: CASSDSKLAGAPSEQFF. The CDR3 bases are TGTGCCAGCAGTGACTCGAAGCTAGCGGGGGCCCCGAGTGAGCAGTTCTTC. This sequence joins TRBV6-4 and TRBJ2-1; 10 nucleotides align to TRBD2. Germline CDR1 and CDR2: MRHNA and SNTAGT. The CDR3 runs to 17 residues. V gave up 0 bases and J gave up 9 bases; unmatched junction bases: 11.

This chain links TRBV2 with TRBJ2-2; maybe TRBD1 (6 bases). V gave up 3 bases and J gave up 8 bases, with 16 bases separating them. CDR3 length equals 15 residues. CDR1 and CDR2 (germline): SNHLY, FYNNEI. The DNA for the CDR3 is TGTGCCAGCAGTGATAATTTCAGGGGATTGGGGGAGCTGTTTTTT. This gives the protein CASSDNFRGLGELFF.

This CDR3 is CSAVSETQYF. The CDR3 DNA sequence: TGCAGCGCCGTTTCGGAGACCCAGTACTTC. This chain uses TRBV20-1 with TRBJ2-5; D is undetermined. Germline V gives CDR1 DFQATT, CDR2 SNEGSKA (reference sequence). This CDR3 is 10 amino acids long.

The chain employs TRBV5-4 and TRBJ1-5, with 9 bases matching TRBD1. In germline, CDR1 is SGHNT, CDR2 YYREEE (reference sequence). Trimming took 4 bases from V and 5 from J; bases not matched to a gene: 7. The CDR3 contains 15 residues. The CDR3 sequence is CASSPGTGRDQPQHF. CDR3 nucleotide sequence: TGTGCCAGCAGCCCCGGGACAGGGAGGGATCAGCCCCAGCATTTT.

V gene TRBV28 combines with J gene TRBJ1-5; D ambiguous. Germline V gene lookup returns CDR1 MDHEN and CDR2 SYDVKM. Trimming shortened V by 1 base and J by 2 bases, and 9 bases separated the two germline ends. The CDR3 totals 15 residues. As DNA, the CDR3 is TGTGCCAGCAGTTTATTGCCGGTTCGCAATCAGCCCCAGCATTTT. It specifies CASSLLPVRNQPQHF.

The chain is built from TRBV5-6 and TRBJ2-7, with TRBD2 matching over 11 bases. The CDR3 runs 16 residues. The germline V gene has CDR1 SGHDT and CDR2 YYEEEE. V was clipped by 2 bases and J by 6 bases; unmatched bases: 10. CDR3 sequence (DNA): TGTGCCAGCAGCTTACTAGCGGGGGAGGGCTTAGGCGAGCAGTACTTC. It codes for CASSLLAGEGLGEQYF.

The chain carries TRBV5-8 and TRBJ2-1; no reliable D call. CDR3 length: 14 residues. Germline CDR1 reads SGHTS; CDR2 reads YDEGEE. V was clipped by 1 base and J by 4 bases, with 9 bases between them. The DNA for the CDR3 is TGTGCCAGCAGCTTGCGGCTAGTGTACAATGAGCAGTTCTTC. Encoded protein: CASSLRLVYNEQFF. Complete variable domain (other parts from reference TRBV5-8 and TRBJ2-1): EAGVTQSPTHLIKTRGQQATLRCSPISGHTSVYWYQQALGLGLQFLLWYDEGEERNRGNFPPRFSGRQFPNYSSELNVNALELEDSALYLCASSLRLVYNEQFFGPGTRLTVL.

V gene TRBV5-1 combines with J gene TRBJ1-6, with a possible D match to TRBD1 (6 bases). CDR3 size: 15 residues. CDR1 and CDR2 (germline): SGHRS, YFSETQ. With 1 base removed from V and 6 bases from J, the gap between germline ends came to 11 bases. This CDR3 is CASSLTGQLNSPLHF. Written as DNA, the CDR3 is TGCGCCAGCAGCTTGACTGGACAGCTTAATTCACCCCTCCACTTT.

In its sample, this clone was seen once. This chain connects TRBV28 to TRBJ2-5; TRBD2 matches 10 bases. The junction had 8 bases not matched to a gene; V was cut back by 5 bases and J by 5 bases. Germline V lookup: CDR1 MDHEN, CDR2 SYDVKM. The CDR3 runs 15 residues. The CDR3 DNA follows: TGTGCCAGCAGTCTTAGCGGGGGGCCGGTGGAGACCCAGTACTTC. Its translation is CASSLSGGPVETQYF.

V is TRBV10-3 and J is TRBJ2-7; possibly TRBD1 or TRBD2 for D (6 bases each). This CDR3 spans 15 amino acids. CDR1 is ENHRY, CDR2 SYGVKD, per germline. V was shortened by 6 bases and J by 3 bases, with 18 bases between the two germline ends. The CDR3 sequence is CAIRPTGGGHYEQYF. The CDR3 bases are TGTGCCATCAGACCAACAGGAGGGGGACACTACGAGCAGTACTTC.

The chain has TRBV4-3 and TRBJ1-2; no definite D call. Germline V lookup: CDR1 LGHNA, CDR2 YSLEER. The V end was cut by 6 bases, the J end by 4 bases, with 18 bases between. The CDR3 is 15 residues long. The CDR3 region has the DNA TGCGCCAGCAGTTCCACGGCGGGAGCTGGCTATGGCTACACCTTC. This translates into CASSSTAGAGYGYTF.

The CDR3 sequence: CASSSRDYMTGELFF. In DNA form, the CDR3 reads TGTGCCAGCAGCTCACGGGACTACATGACCGGGGAGCTGTTTTTT. The chain uses TRBV7-3 and TRBJ2-2, with TRBD2 matching over 7 bases. The CDR3 contains 15 residues. The V gene's germline CDR1 is SGHTA and CDR2 FQGTGA. V lost 4 bases to trimming and J lost 5 bases; unmatched junction nucleotides: 7.

CDR3 loop: CASSPGGAGTGELFF. CDR3 nucleotides: TGTGCCAGCTCACCCGGGGGCGCCGGCACCGGGGAGCTGTTTTTT. V is TRBV18 and J is TRBJ2-2, with D perhaps matching TRBD1 or TRBD2 (6 bases each). V was clipped by 3 bases and J by 4 bases, with 12 bases between them. Germline CDR1 is KGHSH and CDR2 is LQKENI. This CDR3 is built from 15 residues.

This clone was detected only once. The chain uses TRBV10-2 and TRBJ2-3; maybe TRBD2 (5 bases). V lost 3 bases, J lost 1 base, and 11 bases lay in between. CDR3 size: 15 residues. Germline V gene lookup returns CDR1 WSHSY and CDR2 SAAADI. DNA of the CDR3: TGCGCCAGCAGTGACCTTAGCGTGGGCACAGATACGCAGTATTTT. It codes for CASSDLSVGTDTQYF.